The 4 T cell receptor beta chains presented below share a single source sample, sequenced in a study of response to subunit inactivated influenza vaccine. TCRdb re-called the RT-PCR reads through MiXCR, storing one row per CDR3 protein. The data show fewer than 250,000 distinct CDR3 sequences, with 14% seen just once and about a quarter held by the top ten. The specimen was CD8+ T cells sorted from PBMCs, collected roughly 5 days after vaccination. The receptors originated from a middle-aged man who received an inactivated influenza vaccine.

The V call is TRBV7-2, the J call TRBJ2-7, with D perhaps given as TRBD1 or TRBD2 (5 bases each). The CDR3 is 16 residues long. Trimming took off 5 bases at V and 1 base at J, with 18 bases between the two ends. Per the germline V gene, CDR1 is SGHTA and CDR2 is FQGNSA. CDR3 in DNA: TGTGCCAGCAGCCTCTCTCCCGGGGCTGCTTCCTACGAGCAGTACTTC. Translation: CASSLSPGAASYEQYF.

This clonotype was seen ten or more times. J is TRBJ1-2 and V is TRBV12-3 or TRBV12-4, with unresolved D. This CDR3 is built from 13 residues. V gave up 4 bases and J gave up 7 bases, with 13 bases separating them. CDR3 loop: CASSSLTQLGYTF. The CDR3 nucleotides are TGTGCCAGCAGTTCCCTAACCCAACTTGGCTACACCTTC.

The rearrangement joins TRBV12-3 or TRBV12-4 to TRBJ1-2; a weak D match, TRBD1 (6 bases). Trimming removed 5 bases from V and 3 bases from J, with 10 bases in between. This CDR3 has 13 amino acids. CDR3 DNA: TGTGCCAGCAGTGGGGGGGCGGACTATGGCTACACCTTC. Amino acids: CASSGGADYGYTF.

This clonotype was observed a few times. The chain has TRBV4-3 and TRBJ1-6, with 9 nucleotides matching TRBD1. Trimming took 1 base from V and 7 from J; bases not matched to a gene: 14. The germline CDR1 and CDR2 sequences are LGHNA and YSLEER. The CDR3 runs 19 residues. CDR3 sequence reads: CASSQVRTGTGFYNSPLHF. In DNA form, the CDR3 reads TGCGCCAGCAGCCAAGTTCGTACCGGGACAGGGTTCTACAATTCACCCCTCCACTTT.